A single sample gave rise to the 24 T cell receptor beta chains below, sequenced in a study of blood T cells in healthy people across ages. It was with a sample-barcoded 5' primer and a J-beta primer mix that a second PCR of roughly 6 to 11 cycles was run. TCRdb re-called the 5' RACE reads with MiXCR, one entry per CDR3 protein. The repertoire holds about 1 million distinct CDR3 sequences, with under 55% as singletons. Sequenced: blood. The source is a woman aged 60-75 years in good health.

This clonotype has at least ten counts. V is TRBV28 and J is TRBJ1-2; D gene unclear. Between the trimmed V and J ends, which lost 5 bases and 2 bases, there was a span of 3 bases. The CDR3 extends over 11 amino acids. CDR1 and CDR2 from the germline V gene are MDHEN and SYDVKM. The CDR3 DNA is TGTGCCAGCAGTGTAAACTATGGCTACACCTTC. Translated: CASSVNYGYTF.

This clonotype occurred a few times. The CDR3 loop reads CSASYPSGAIQYF. Here the CDR3 DNA reads TGCAGTGCTAGTTACCCCAGCGGGGCCATTCAGTACTTC. The gene calls are TRBV20-1 and TRBJ2-4; 7 bases agree with TRBD2. Germline V gene lookup returns CDR1 DFQATT and CDR2 SNEGSKA (reference sequence). The V segment lost 3 bases and the J segment 9 bases; nucleotides outside the gene matches: 8. This CDR3 has 13 residues.

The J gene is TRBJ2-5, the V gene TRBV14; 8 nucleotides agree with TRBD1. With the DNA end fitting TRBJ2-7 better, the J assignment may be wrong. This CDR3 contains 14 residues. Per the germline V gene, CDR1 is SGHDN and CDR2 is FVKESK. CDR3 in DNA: TGTGCCAGCAGCCGACTGGGACAGGAGCCCGAGCAGTACTTC. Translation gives CASSRLGQEPEQYF.

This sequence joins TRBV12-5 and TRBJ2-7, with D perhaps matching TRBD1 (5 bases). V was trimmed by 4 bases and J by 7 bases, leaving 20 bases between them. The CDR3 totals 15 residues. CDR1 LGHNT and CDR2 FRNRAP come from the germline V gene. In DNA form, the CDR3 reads TGTGCTAGTGGTTGGGGCCACGGTAGTAACGATGAGCAGTACTTC. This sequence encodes CASGWGHGSNDEQYF. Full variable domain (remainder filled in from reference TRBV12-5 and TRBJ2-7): DARVTQTPRHKVTEMGQEVTMRCQPILGHNTVFWYRQTMMQGLELLAYFRNRAPLDDSGMPKDRFSAEMPDATLATLKIQPSEPRDSAVYFCASGWGHGSNDEQYFGPGTRLTVT.

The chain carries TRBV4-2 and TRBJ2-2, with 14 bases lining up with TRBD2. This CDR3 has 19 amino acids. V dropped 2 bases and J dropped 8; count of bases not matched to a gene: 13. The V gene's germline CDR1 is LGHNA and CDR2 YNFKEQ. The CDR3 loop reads CASSQRLAGGPVGAGELFF. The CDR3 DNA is TGTGCCAGCAGCCAAAGACTAGCGGGAGGGCCTGTCGGGGCAGGGGAGCTGTTTTTT.

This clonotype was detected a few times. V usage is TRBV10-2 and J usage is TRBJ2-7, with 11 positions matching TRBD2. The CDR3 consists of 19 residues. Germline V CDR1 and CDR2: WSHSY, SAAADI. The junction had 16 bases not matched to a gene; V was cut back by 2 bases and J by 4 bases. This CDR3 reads CASSETGLAGMGKGYEQYF. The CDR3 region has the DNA TGCGCCAGCAGTGAGACCGGACTAGCGGGTATGGGGAAGGGGTACGAGCAGTACTTC.

CDR3 sequence (DNA): TGTGCCAGCAGCGGTGGGACTAGCGAATACAATGAGCAGTACTTC. Translating it yields CASSGGTSEYNEQYF. This chain links TRBV12-1 with TRBJ2-5; the tabulated D call, TRBD2, remains unverified against the DNA. TRBV12-1 is a pseudogene locus. The CDR3 consists of 15 residues.

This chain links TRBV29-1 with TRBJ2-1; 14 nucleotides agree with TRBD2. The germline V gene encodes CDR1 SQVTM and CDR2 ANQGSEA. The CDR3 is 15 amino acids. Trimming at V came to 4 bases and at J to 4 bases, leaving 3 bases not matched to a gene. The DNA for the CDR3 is TGCAGCGTTGCTCGGACTAGCGGGAGGTACAATGAGCAGTTCTTC. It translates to CSVARTSGRYNEQFF.

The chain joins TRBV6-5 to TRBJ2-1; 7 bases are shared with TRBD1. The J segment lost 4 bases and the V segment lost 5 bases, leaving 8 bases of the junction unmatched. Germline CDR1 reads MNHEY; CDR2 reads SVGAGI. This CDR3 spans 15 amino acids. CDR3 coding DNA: TGTGCCAGCAGTCCTACAGGGGTCATATACAATGAGCAGTTCTTC. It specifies CASSPTGVIYNEQFF.

CDR3 in amino acids: CASSYVRDRGYEQYF. The CDR3 DNA is TGTGCCAGCAGTTACGTCCGGGACAGGGGGTACGAGCAGTACTTC. The chain is built from TRBV28 and TRBJ2-7, with 11 bases identical to TRBD1. The ends lost 4 bases at V and 4 bases at J; junction bases unmatched: 6. The CDR3 totals 15 residues. Germline assignment: CDR1 MDHEN and CDR2 SYDVKM.

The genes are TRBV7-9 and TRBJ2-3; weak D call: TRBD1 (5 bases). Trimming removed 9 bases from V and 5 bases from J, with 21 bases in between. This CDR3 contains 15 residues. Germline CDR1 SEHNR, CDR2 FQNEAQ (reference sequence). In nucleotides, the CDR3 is TGTGCCAGTACGCCAATGGGGCTTCCCCTAGATACGCAGTATTTT. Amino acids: CASTPMGLPLDTQYF.

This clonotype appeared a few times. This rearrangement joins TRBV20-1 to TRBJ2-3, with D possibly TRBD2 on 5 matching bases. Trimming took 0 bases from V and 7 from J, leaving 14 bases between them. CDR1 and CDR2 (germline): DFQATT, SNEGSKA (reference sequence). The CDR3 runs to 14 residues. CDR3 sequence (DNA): TGCAGTGCTAGAGATATCAGAGGGCCGAATACGCAGTATTTT. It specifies CSARDIRGPNTQYF.

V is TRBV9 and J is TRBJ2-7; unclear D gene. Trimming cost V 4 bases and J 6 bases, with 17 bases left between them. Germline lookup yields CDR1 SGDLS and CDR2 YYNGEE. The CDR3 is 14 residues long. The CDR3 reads CASSPPGPSREQYF. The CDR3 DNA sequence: TGTGCCAGCAGCCCCCCGGGTCCATCCCGCGAGCAGTACTTC.

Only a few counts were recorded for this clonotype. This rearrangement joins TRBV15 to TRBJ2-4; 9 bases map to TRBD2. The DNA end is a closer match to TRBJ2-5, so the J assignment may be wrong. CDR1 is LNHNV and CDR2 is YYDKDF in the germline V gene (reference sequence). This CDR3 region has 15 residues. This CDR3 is CATSRDLAGVETQYF. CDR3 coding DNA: TGTGCCACCAGCAGAGACTTAGCGGGAGTTGAGACCCAGTACTTC.

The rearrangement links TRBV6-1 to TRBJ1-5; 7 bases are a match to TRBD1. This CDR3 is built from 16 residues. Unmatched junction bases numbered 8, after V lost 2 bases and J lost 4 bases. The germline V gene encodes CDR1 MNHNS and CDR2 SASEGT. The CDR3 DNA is TGTGCCAGCAGTGAATTGGCAGGGGGGATTAATCAGCCCCAGCATTTT. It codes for CASSELAGGINQPQHF.

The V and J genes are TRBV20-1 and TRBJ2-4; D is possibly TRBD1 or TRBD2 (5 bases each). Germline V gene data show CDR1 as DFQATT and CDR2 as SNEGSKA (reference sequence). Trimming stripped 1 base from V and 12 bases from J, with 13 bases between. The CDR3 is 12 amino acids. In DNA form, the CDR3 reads TGCAGTGCTAGAGTTGGGGGTAGCCGTCAGTACTTC. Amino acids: CSARVGGSRQYF.

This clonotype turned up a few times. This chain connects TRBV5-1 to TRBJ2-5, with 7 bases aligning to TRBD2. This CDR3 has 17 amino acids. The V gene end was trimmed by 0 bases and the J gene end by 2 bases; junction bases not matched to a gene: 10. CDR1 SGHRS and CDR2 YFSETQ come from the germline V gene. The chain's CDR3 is CASSLGSAGRAQETQYF. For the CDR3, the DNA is TGCGCCAGCAGCTTGGGATCCGCAGGGAGGGCACAAGAGACCCAGTACTTC.

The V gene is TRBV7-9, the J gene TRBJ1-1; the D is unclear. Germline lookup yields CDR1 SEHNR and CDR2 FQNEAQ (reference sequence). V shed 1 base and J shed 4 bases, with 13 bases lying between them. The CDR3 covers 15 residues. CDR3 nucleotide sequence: TGTGCCAGCAGCTTAGGATTGAGGAAGAGCACTGAAGCTTTCTTT. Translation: CASSLGLRKSTEAFF.

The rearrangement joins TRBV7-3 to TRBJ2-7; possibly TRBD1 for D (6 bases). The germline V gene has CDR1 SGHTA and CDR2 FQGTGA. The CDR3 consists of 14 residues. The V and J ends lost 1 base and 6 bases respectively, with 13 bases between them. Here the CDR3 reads CASSLMAGESEQYF. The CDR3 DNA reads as TGTGCCAGCAGCTTAATGGCAGGGGAGAGCGAGCAGTACTTC.

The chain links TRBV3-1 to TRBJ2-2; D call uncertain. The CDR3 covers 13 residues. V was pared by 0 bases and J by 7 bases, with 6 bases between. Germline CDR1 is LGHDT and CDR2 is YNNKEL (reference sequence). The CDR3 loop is CASSQEKGGELFF. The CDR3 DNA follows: TGTGCCAGCAGCCAAGAAAAGGGCGGGGAGCTGTTTTTT.

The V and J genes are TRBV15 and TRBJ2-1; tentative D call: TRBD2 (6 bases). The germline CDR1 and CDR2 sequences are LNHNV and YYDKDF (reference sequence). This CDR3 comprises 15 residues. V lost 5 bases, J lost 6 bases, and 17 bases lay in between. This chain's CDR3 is CATSAQWGTCNEQFF. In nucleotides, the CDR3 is TGTGCCACCAGCGCGCAATGGGGGACTTGCAATGAGCAGTTCTTC.

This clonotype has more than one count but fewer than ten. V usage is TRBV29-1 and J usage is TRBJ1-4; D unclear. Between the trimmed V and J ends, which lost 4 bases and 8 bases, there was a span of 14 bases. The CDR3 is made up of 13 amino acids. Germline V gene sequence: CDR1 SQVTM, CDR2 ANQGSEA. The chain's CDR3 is CSVVAEVGEKLFF. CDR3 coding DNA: TGCAGCGTTGTGGCGGAGGTTGGGGAAAAACTGTTTTTT.

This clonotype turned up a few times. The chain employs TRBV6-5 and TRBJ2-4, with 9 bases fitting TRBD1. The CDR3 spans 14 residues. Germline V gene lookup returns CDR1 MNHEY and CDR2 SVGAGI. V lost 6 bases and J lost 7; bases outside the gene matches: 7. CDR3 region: CASSLGTGSNIQYF. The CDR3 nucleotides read TGTGCCAGCAGCCTTGGGACAGGGAGTAACATTCAGTACTTC.

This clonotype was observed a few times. CDR3 sequence: CSARGAGGRETQYF. CDR3 nucleotides: TGCAGTGCTAGAGGAGCGGGAGGGCGGGAGACCCAGTACTTC. The chain joins TRBV20-1 to TRBJ2-5, with TRBD2 matching over 10 bases. CDR3 length equals 14 residues. CDR1 DFQATT and CDR2 SNEGSKA come from the germline V gene (reference sequence). V shed 1 base, J shed 5 bases, and the junction held 4 bases outside the gene matches.